These 7 T cell receptor beta chains came from one sample sequenced in a study of PD-1 blockade in classical Hodgkin lymphoma. The time point is: newly diagnosed, previously untreated cHL patient sample. Negative magnetic selection isolated CD4+ T cells from thawed PBMCs. The assay was immunoSEQ multiplex PCR, and TCRdb's table has in-frame clones only and misses some. This table holds some 28,000 clones, around 92% found once. What was sequenced was CD4+ T cells from blood. These receptors all stem from a human donor with classical Hodgkin lymphoma.

This clone was found a few times. The gene calls are TRBV11-2 and TRBJ2-7; 13 nucleotides match TRBD2. CDR1 is SGHAT, CDR2 FQNNGV, per germline. CDR3 length equals 17 residues. V lost 5 bases, J lost 1 base, and 8 bases stayed unmatched. CDR3 sequence: CASSRTSGSVISYEQYF. In DNA form, the CDR3 reads TGTGCCAGCAGCCGGACTAGCGGGAGTGTTATATCCTACGAGCAGTACTTC.

V gene TRBV10-3 combines with J gene TRBJ2-5; 10 bases are shared with TRBD1. The germline V gene encodes CDR1 ENHRY and CDR2 SYGVKD. Losses at the gene ends were 6 bases for V and 5 bases for J; bases not matched to a gene: 9. The CDR3 consists of 15 residues. The CDR3 loop is CAIREAGTGDETQYF. CDR3 in DNA: TGTGCCATCAGAGAAGCGGGGACAGGGGATGAGACCCAGTACTTC.

V and J are TRBV7-9 and TRBJ2-7; 10 nucleotides align to TRBD2. The CDR3 runs 14 residues. Germline loops: CDR1 SEHNR, CDR2 FQNEAQ (reference sequence). Germline trimming cut 5 bases from V and 5 bases from J; bases unmatched to any gene: 6. The CDR3: CASSTGLATDEQYF. The CDR3 DNA is TGTGCCAGCAGCACGGGACTAGCGACAGACGAGCAGTACTTC. Filled out from reference TRBV7-9 and TRBJ2-7, the complete variable domain reads DTGVSQNPRHKITKRGQNVTFRCDPISEHNRLYWYRQTLGQGPEFLTYFQNEAQLEKSRLLSDRFSAERPKGSFSTLEIQRTEQGDSAMYLCASSTGLATDEQYFGPGTRLTVT.

This clone was counted once. The chain carries TRBV28 and TRBJ2-3; the D is unclear. Germline CDR1 MDHEN, CDR2 SYDVKM. V shed 8 bases and J shed 6 bases, with 12 bases lying between them. This CDR3 contains 12 residues. The CDR3 region is CASRERMDTQYF. The CDR3 DNA sequence: TGTGCCAGCCGAGAGAGAATGGATACGCAGTATTTT.

This clone occurred once. The chain couples TRBV5-1 to TRBJ2-5; 7 positions agree with TRBD2. The CDR3 has 15 amino acids. Germline V gene sequence: CDR1 SGHRS, CDR2 YFSETQ. Trimming removed 0 bases from V and 4 bases from J; junction bases left unmatched: 6. DNA of the CDR3: TGCGCCAGCAGCTTGGGTCGAGGGAGGGGAGAGACCCAGTACTTC. It translates to CASSLGRGRGETQYF.

The J gene is TRBJ2-1, the V gene TRBV2; tentatively, D is TRBD1 (6 bases). This CDR3 is 15 amino acids long. CDR1 is SNHLY, CDR2 FYNNEI, per germline. The V end was cut by 5 bases, the J end by 1 base, with 12 bases between. The CDR3 nucleotides are TGTGCCAGCAGTCTTAGTAGGGGGTCCTACAATGAGCAGTTCTTC. The encoded protein is CASSLSRGSYNEQFF.

The chain recombines TRBV11-1 with TRBJ2-3; the D gene is possibly TRBD2 (5 bases). Germline lookup yields CDR1 SGHAT and CDR2 FQDESV (reference sequence). This CDR3 contains 17 residues. Trimming cost V 1 base and J 1 base, with 15 bases left between them. CDR3 sequence (DNA): TGTGCCAGCAGCTTAGAGGCGGGCGCCACCCGCACAGATACGCAGTATTTT. It is translated as CASSLEAGATRTDTQYF.